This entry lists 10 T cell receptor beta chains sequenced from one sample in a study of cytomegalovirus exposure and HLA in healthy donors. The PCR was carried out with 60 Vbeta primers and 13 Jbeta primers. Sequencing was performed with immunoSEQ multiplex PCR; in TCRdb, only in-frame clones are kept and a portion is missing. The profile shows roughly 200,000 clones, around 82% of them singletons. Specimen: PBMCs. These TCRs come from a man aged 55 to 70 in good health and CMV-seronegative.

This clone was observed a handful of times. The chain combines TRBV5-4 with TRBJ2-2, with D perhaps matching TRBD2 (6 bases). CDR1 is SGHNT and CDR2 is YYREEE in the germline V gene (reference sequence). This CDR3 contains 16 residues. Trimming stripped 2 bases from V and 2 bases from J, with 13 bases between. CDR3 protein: CASSFGGRGNTGELFF. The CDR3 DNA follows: TGTGCCAGCAGCTTCGGAGGGCGCGGTAACACCGGGGAGCTGTTTTTT.

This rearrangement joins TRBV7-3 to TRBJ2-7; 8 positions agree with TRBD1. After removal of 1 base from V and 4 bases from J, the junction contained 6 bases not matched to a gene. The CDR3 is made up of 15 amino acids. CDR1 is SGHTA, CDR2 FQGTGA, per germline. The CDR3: CASSLNSGGGYEQYF. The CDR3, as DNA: TGTGCCAGCAGCTTAAATTCAGGGGGCGGGTACGAGCAGTACTTC. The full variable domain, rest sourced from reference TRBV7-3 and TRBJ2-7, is GAGVSQTPSNKVTEKGKYVELRCDPISGHTALYWYRQSLGQGPEFLIYFQGTGAADDSGLPNDRFFAVRPEGSVSTLKIQRTERGDSAVYLCASSLNSGGGYEQYFGPGTRLTVT.

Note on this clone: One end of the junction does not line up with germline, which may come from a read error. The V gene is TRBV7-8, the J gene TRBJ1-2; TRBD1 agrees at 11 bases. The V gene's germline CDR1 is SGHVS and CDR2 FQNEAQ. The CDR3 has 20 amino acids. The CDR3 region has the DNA TGTGCCAGCACCAGCCTAAGATCGGGACAGGGGGTCCCAGCTAACTATGGCTACCCCTTC. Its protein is CASTSLRSGQGVPANYGYPF.

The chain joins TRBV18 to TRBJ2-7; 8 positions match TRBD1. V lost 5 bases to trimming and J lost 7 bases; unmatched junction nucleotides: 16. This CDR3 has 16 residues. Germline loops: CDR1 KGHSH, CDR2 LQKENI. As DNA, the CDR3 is TGTGCCAGCTCAATCGGACAGGGCCCATCGGTTGGAGAGCAGTACTTC. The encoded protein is CASSIGQGPSVGEQYF.

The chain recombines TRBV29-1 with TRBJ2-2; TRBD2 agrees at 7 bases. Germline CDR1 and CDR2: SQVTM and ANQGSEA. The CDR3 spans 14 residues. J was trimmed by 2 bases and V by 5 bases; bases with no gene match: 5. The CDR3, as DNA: TGCAGCGTTAAACTAGCGCCCAACACCGGGGAGCTGTTTTTT. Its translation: CSVKLAPNTGELFF.

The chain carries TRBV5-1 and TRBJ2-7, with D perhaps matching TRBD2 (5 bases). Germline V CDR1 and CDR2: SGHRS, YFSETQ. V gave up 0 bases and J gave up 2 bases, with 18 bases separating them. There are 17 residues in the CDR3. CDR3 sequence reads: CASSLGSRGSATYEQYF. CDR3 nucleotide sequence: TGCGCCAGCAGCTTGGGGTCCCGCGGTAGCGCGACCTACGAGCAGTACTTC. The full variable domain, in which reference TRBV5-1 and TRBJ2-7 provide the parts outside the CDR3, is KAGVTQTPRYLIKTRGQQVTLSCSPISGHRSVSWYQQTPGQGLQFLFEYFSETQRNKGNFPGRFSGRQFSNSRSEMNVSTLELGDSALYLCASSLGSRGSATYEQYFGPGTRLTVT.

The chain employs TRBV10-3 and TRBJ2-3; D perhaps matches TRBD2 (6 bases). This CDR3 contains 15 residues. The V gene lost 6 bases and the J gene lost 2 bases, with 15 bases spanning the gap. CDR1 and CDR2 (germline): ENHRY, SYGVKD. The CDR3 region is CAISPGLGDTDTQYF. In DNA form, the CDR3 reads TGTGCCATCAGCCCGGGACTTGGAGACACAGATACGCAGTATTTT.

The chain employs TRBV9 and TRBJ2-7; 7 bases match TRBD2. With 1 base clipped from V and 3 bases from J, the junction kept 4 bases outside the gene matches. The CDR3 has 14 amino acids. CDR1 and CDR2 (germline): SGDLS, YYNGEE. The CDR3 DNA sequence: TGTGCCAGCAGCGTATCCAGGGAGGGCTACGAGCAGTACTTC. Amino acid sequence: CASSVSREGYEQYF.

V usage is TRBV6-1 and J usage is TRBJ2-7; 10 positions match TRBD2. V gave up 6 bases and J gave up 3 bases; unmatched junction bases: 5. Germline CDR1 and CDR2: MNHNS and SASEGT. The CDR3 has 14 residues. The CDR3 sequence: CASRTSGTNYEQYF. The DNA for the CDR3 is TGTGCCAGCAGAACTAGCGGGACTAACTACGAGCAGTACTTC.

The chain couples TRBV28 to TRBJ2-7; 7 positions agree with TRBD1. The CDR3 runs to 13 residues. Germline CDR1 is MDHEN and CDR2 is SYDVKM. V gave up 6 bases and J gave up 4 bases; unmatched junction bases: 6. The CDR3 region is CASRTTGVYEQYF. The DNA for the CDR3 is TGTGCCAGCAGGACCACAGGGGTGTACGAGCAGTACTTC.